Listed below are T cell receptor beta chains from one sample, sequenced in a study of T cell responses to AZD1222 COVID-19 vaccine. TCRdb keeps only in-frame clones here, not all; method: immunoSEQ multiplex PCR. The repertoire holds 100,000 to 150,000 clones, with 70% to 90% as singletons. Sample: peripheral blood, taken on day 0 of AZD1222 vaccination. Receptor source: an adult in good health. CDR3s include the opening cysteine and the closing phenylalanine or tryptophan.

J | V | CDR3
TRBJ2-2 | TRBV7-3 | CASSLAPGGGELFF
TRBJ1-1 | TRBV6-1 | CASSEAWVSGNTEAFF
TRBJ1-4 | TRBV6-5 | CASSRYRGRDEKLFF
TRBJ1-3 | TRBV4-1 | CASSQESSRVYF
TRBJ1-6 | TRBV10-1 | CASSERGAIGSYNSPLHF
TRBJ2-5 | TRBV5-1 | CASSFSSGALKTQYF
TRBJ1-2 | TRBV7-9 | CASSRGWSDGYTF
TRBJ1-2 | TRBV4-3 | CASSLSTIQVASYGYTF
TRBJ2-7 | TRBV11-2 | CASSSGGSFRQGANEQYF
TRBJ1-1 | TRBV7-8 | CASSRPDREEAFF
TRBJ1-5 | TRBV7-9 | CASSVNSNQPQHF
TRBJ1-5 | TRBV2 | CASSPLSGHLSNQPQHF
TRBJ1-1 | TRBV28 | CASSTTRRGRRNTEAFF
TRBJ1-6 | TRBV19 | CASSSEYSPLHF
TRBJ1-1 | TRBV5-8 | CASSLHTLTGDTEAFF
TRBJ1-2 | TRBV3-1/TRBV3-2 | CASTGRTAYGYTF
TRBJ2-2 | TRBV6-1 | CASSELADTGELFF